This TCR beta chain was profiled in a study of OX40 agonist ivuxolimab in advanced cancers. Assay used: immunoSEQ multiplex PCR; TCRdb lists only in-frame clones, some missing. The repertoire has about 110,000 clones, roughly nine tenths of them found once; the top ten carry about 0.5%. Trimming cost V 1 base and J 0 bases, with 12 bases left between them. CDR1 and CDR2 (germline): SGHRS, YFSETQ. This CDR3 has 16 amino acids. Study-wide results and limits: On average, CD8+ T cells showed a greater number of expanded clones than CD4+.

As to this clone: Its antigen is undetermined.

Sequencing used CD4+ or CD8+ T cells sorted from blood, obtained in a trial of the OX40 agonist ivuxolimab. V usage is TRBV5-1 and J usage is TRBJ2-3; unclear D gene. The clonotype originates from an adult with an advanced solid tumor such as melanoma, head and neck, liver or kidney cancer. The CDR3 here is CASSLWFGPSTDTQYF. CDR3 DNA sequence: TGCGCCAGCAGCTTGTGGTTCGGGCCTAGCACAGATACGCAGTATTTT.